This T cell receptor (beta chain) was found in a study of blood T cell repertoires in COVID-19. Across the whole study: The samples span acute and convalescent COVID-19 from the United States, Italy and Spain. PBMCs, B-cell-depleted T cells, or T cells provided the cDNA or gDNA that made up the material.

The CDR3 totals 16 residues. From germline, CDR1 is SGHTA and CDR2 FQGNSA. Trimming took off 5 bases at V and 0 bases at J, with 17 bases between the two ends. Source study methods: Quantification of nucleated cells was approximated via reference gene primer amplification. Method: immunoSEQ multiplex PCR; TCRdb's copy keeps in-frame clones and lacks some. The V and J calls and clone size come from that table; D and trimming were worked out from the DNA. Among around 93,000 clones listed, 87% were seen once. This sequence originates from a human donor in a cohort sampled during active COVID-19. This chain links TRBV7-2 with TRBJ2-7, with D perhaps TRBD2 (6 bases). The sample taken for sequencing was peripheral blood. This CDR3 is CASSHRRDGSSYEQYF. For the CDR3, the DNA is TGTGCCAGCAGCCACCGCCGGGACGGGAGCTCCTACGAGCAGTACTTC.